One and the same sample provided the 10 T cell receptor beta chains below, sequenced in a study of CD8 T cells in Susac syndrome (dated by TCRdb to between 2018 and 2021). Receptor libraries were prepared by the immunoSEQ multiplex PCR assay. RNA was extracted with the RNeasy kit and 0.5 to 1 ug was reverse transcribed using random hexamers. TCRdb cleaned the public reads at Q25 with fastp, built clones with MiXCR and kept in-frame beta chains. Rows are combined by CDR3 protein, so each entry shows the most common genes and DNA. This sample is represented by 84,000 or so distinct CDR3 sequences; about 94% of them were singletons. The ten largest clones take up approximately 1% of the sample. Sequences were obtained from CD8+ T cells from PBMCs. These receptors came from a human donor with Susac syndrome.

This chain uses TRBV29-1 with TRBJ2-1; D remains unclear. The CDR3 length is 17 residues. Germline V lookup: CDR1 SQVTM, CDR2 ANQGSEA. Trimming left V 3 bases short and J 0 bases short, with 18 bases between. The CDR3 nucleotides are TGCAGCGTTGAGGAGAGCCAGTTCTCGAGCTCCTACAATGAGCAGTTCTTC. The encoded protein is CSVEESQFSSSYNEQFF.

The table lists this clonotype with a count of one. The CDR3 sequence: CASSLWRGETEAFF. The DNA of the CDR3 is TGTGCCAGCAGTTTATGGAGGGGAGAGACTGAAGCTTTCTTT. The chain is built from TRBV27 and TRBJ1-1; D perhaps matches TRBD1 (5 bases). Germline V gives CDR1 MNHEY, CDR2 SMNVEV (reference sequence). Trimming removed 1 base from V and 5 bases from J, with 11 bases in between. The CDR3 spans 14 residues.

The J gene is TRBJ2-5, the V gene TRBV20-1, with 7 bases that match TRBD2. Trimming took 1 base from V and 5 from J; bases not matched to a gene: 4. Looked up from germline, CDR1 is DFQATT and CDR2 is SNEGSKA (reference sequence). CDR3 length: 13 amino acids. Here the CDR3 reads CSARGGEGETQYF. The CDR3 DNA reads TGCAGTGCTAGAGGCGGGGAGGGGGAGACCCAGTACTTC.

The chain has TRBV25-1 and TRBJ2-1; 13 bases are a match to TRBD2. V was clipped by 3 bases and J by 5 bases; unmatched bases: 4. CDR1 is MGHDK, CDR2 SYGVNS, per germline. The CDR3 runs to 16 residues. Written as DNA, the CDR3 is TGTGCCAGCAGTGATGGGGGACTAGCGGGAAACAATGAGCAGTTCTTC. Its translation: CASSDGGLAGNNEQFF.

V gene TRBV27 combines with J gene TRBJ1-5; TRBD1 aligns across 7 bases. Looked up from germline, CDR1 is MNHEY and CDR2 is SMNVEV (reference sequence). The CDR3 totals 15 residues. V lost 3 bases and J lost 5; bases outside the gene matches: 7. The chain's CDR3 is CASSLTGQRDQPQHF. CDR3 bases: TGTGCCAGCAGTTTGACGGGACAGAGAGATCAGCCCCAGCATTTT.

The CDR3 loop is CASSSMRLETQYF. Written as DNA, the CDR3 is TGTGCCAGCAGTTCGATGCGACTCGAGACCCAGTACTTC. This chain links TRBV27 with TRBJ2-5; D is undetermined. Germline CDR1 and CDR2: MNHEY and SMNVEV (reference sequence). V lost 4 bases and J lost 5, with 11 bases in between. This CDR3 comprises 13 residues.

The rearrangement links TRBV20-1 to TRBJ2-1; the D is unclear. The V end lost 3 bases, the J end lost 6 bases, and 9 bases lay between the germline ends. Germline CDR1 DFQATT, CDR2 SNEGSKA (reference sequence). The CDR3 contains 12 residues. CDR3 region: CSASTESNEQFF. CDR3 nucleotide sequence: TGCAGTGCTAGTACGGAGAGCAATGAGCAGTTCTTC.

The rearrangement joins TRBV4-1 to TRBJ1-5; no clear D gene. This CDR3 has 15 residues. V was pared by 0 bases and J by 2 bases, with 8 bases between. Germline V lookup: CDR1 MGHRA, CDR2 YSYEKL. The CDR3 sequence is CASSQDPQGNQPQHF. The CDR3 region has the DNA TGCGCCAGCAGCCAAGATCCCCAGGGCAATCAGCCCCAGCATTTT.

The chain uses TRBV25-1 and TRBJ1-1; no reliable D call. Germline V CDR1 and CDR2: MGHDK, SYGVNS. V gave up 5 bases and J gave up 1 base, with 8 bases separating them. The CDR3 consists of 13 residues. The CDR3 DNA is TGTGCCAGCAGTCCCTGGGAGAACACTGAAGCTTTCTTT. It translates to CASSPWENTEAFF.

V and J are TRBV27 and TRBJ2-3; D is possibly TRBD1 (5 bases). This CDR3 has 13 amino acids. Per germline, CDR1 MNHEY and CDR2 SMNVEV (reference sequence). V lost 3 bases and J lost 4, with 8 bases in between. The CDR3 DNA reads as TGTGCCAGCAGTTTCAAGGGGTCAGATACGCAGTATTTT. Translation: CASSFKGSDTQYF.